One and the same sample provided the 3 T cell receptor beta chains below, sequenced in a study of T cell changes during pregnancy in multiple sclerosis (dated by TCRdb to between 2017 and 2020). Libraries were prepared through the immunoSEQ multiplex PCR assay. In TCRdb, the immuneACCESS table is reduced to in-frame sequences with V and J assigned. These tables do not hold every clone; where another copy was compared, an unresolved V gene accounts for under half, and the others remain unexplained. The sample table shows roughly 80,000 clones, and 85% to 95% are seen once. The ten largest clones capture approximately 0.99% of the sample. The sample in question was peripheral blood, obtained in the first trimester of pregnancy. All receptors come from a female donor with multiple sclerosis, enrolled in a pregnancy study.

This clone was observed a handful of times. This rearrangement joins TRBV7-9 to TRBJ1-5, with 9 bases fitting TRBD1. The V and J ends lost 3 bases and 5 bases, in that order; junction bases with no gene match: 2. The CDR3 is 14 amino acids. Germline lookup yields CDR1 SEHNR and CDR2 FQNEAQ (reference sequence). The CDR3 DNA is TGTGCCAGCAGCTTGGACAGGGGAGATCAGCCCCAGCATTTT. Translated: CASSLDRGDQPQHF.

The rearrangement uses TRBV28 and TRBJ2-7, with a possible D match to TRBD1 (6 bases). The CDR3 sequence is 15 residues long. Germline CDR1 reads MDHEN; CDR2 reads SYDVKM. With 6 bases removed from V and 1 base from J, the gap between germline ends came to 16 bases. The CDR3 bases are TGTGCCAGCAGCGTCGGGACGGGACATTCCTACGAGCAGTACTTC. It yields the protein CASSVGTGHSYEQYF.

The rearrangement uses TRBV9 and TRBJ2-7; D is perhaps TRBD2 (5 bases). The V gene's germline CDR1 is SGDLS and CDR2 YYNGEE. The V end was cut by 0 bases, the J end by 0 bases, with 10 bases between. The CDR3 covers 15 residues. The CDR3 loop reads CASSVGTRVSYEQYF. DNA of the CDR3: TGTGCCAGCAGCGTAGGAACTAGGGTCTCCTACGAGCAGTACTTC.